This is a list of T cell receptor beta chains from one sample in a study of T cell responses to AZD1222 COVID-19 vaccine. The protocol was immunoSEQ multiplex PCR, while the TCRdb copy is restricted to in-frame clones and leaves out a portion. The sample has about 76,000 clones; about 88% are singletons. The sample here was peripheral blood, taken on day 0 of AZD1222 vaccination. The receptors here all came from an adult in good health. Each CDR3 is given with its conserved first and last residue. Fields, in order: J gene, CDR3 length, D gene, clone size, V gene, CDR3 protein, CDR3 DNA. D genes are given only for firm matches. Some rows mark clone size as missing; the rest say once, few, many or name a class of expanded clone.

J gene: TRBJ1-4
CDR3 length: 15
D gene: NA
clone size: NA
V gene: TRBV4-1
CDR3 protein: CASSQGLRPGEKLFF
CDR3 DNA: TGCGCCAGCAGCCAAGGACTTCGGCCCGGTGAAAAACTGTTTTTT

J gene: TRBJ2-5
CDR3 length: 14
D gene: TRBD1
clone size: NA
V gene: TRBV18
CDR3 protein: CASSTDRGPETQYF
CDR3 DNA: TGTGCCAGCTCCACGGACAGGGGGCCTGAGACCCAGTACTTC

J gene: TRBJ2-7
CDR3 length: 13
D gene: NA
clone size: NA
V gene: TRBV5-4
CDR3 protein: CASRYHQLPEEYF
CDR3 DNA: TGTGCCAGCAGGTACCATCAGCTGCCGGAGGAGTACTTC

J gene: TRBJ1-2
CDR3 length: 15
D gene: TRBD1
clone size: few
V gene: TRBV29-1
CDR3 protein: CSARHGQGGVYGYTF
CDR3 DNA: TGCAGCGCCCGTCACGGACAGGGGGGGGTCTATGGCTACACCTTC

J gene: TRBJ2-3
CDR3 length: 17
D gene: TRBD1
clone size: NA
V gene: TRBV5-1
CDR3 protein: CASSQTGTGIRTDTQYF
CDR3 DNA: TGCGCCAGCAGCCAAACCGGGACAGGGATTCGCACAGATACGCAGTATTTT

J gene: TRBJ1-6
CDR3 length: 14
D gene: NA
clone size: NA
V gene: TRBV27
CDR3 protein: CASREQGYNSPLHF
CDR3 DNA: TGTGCCAGCCGAGAGCAGGGGTATAATTCACCCCTCCACTTT

J gene: TRBJ1-2
CDR3 length: 14
D gene: NA
clone size: NA
V gene: TRBV27
CDR3 protein: CASALVSGDYGYTF
CDR3 DNA: TGTGCCAGCGCCTTGGTCTCCGGGGACTATGGCTACACCTTC

J gene: TRBJ2-4
CDR3 length: 17
D gene: NA
clone size: NA
V gene: TRBV7-2
CDR3 protein: CASIQGSSGRTKNIQYF
CDR3 DNA: TGTGCCAGCATCCAGGGGTCTAGTGGGCGAACCAAAAACATTCAGTACTTC

J gene: TRBJ1-2
CDR3 length: 14
D gene: TRBD1
clone size: NA
V gene: TRBV3-1/TRBV3-2
CDR3 protein: CASSQRDRDYGYTF
CDR3 DNA: TGTGCCAGCAGCCAAAGGGACAGGGACTATGGCTACACCTTC

J gene: TRBJ2-7
CDR3 length: 14
D gene: TRBD2
clone size: NA
V gene: TRBV27
CDR3 protein: CASSSGTSPYEQYF
CDR3 DNA: TGTGCCAGCAGTTCGGGGACTAGCCCCTACGAGCAGTACTTC

J gene: TRBJ1-1
CDR3 length: 11
D gene: NA
clone size: NA
V gene: TRBV28
CDR3 protein: CASGLWAQTFF
CDR3 DNA: TGTGCCAGCGGGCTTTGGGCACAGACTTTCTTT

J gene: TRBJ2-1
CDR3 length: 15
D gene: TRBD1
clone size: NA
V gene: TRBV7-6
CDR3 protein: CASSWTGAFDNEQFF
CDR3 DNA: TGTGCCAGCAGCTGGACAGGTGCCTTTGACAATGAGCAGTTCTTC

J gene: TRBJ1-6
CDR3 length: 14
D gene: TRBD1
clone size: NA
V gene: TRBV5-1
CDR3 protein: CASSGQGTNSPLHF
CDR3 DNA: TGCGCCAGCAGCGGACAGGGGACTAATTCACCCCTCCACTTT

J gene: TRBJ1-2
CDR3 length: 12
D gene: NA
clone size: NA
V gene: TRBV28
CDR3 protein: CATMERTRGYTF
CDR3 DNA: TGTGCCACCATGGAACGTACTCGAGGCTACACCTTC

J gene: TRBJ1-1
CDR3 length: 16
D gene: NA
clone size: NA
V gene: TRBV6-5
CDR3 protein: CASRYEGRGPGIRAFF
CDR3 DNA: TGTGCCAGCAGATACGAGGGTCGGGGGCCTGGTATTAGAGCTTTCTTT

J gene: TRBJ2-7
CDR3 length: 17
D gene: TRBD2
clone size: NA
V gene: TRBV7-8
CDR3 protein: CASSKIPGIAGGYEQYF
CDR3 DNA: TGTGCCAGCAGTAAGATACCCGGGATAGCGGGAGGCTACGAGCAGTACTTC

J gene: TRBJ1-5
CDR3 length: 14
D gene: NA
clone size: NA
V gene: TRBV10-2
CDR3 protein: CASRGAGRNQPQHF
CDR3 DNA: TGCGCCAGCAGAGGGGCAGGGAGAAATCAGCCCCAGCATTTT

J gene: TRBJ2-5
CDR3 length: 16
D gene: TRBD1
clone size: NA
V gene: TRBV5-1
CDR3 protein: CASSLAPGQGQETQYF
CDR3 DNA: TGCGCCAGCAGCTTGGCGCCGGGACAGGGGCAAGAGACCCAGTACTTC

J gene: TRBJ1-2
CDR3 length: 15
D gene: TRBD1
clone size: NA
V gene: TRBV18
CDR3 protein: CASSPPTGPNYGYTF
CDR3 DNA: TGTGCCAGCTCACCGCCGACAGGGCCAAACTATGGCTACACCTTC

J gene: TRBJ2-3
CDR3 length: 16
D gene: TRBD1
clone size: once
V gene: TRBV29-1
CDR3 protein: CSAGDRPLESTDTQYF
CDR3 DNA: TGCAGCGCGGGGGACAGGCCACTCGAAAGCACAGATACGCAGTATTTT

J gene: TRBJ1-6
CDR3 length: 15
D gene: NA
clone size: NA
V gene: TRBV10-3
CDR3 protein: CAISESGGDGSPLHF
CDR3 DNA: TGTGCCATCAGTGAGTCCGGCGGGGACGGTTCACCCCTCCACTTT

J gene: TRBJ2-7
CDR3 length: 14
D gene: NA
clone size: NA
V gene: TRBV5-6
CDR3 protein: CASSLSQSYYEQYF
CDR3 DNA: TGTGCCAGCAGCTTAAGCCAGAGTTACTACGAGCAGTACTTC

J gene: TRBJ2-5
CDR3 length: 15
D gene: NA
clone size: NA
V gene: TRBV19
CDR3 protein: CASSIAWATKETQYF
CDR3 DNA: TGTGCCAGTAGTATAGCCTGGGCTACGAAAGAGACCCAGTACTTC

J gene: TRBJ1-2
CDR3 length: 13
D gene: NA
clone size: NA
V gene: TRBV6-5
CDR3 protein: CASRLGTVYGYTF
CDR3 DNA: TGTGCCAGCAGACTCGGGACGGTCTATGGCTACACCTTC

J gene: TRBJ2-7
CDR3 length: 15
D gene: TRBD2
clone size: once
V gene: TRBV15
CDR3 protein: CATSNLAGGSYEQYF
CDR3 DNA: TGTGCCACCAGCAACCTAGCGGGAGGGTCCTACGAGCAGTACTTC

J gene: TRBJ1-3
CDR3 length: 16
D gene: TRBD1
clone size: once
V gene: TRBV18
CDR3 protein: CASSPDRGFSGNTIYF
CDR3 DNA: TGTGCCAGCTCACCTGACAGGGGCTTCTCTGGAAACACCATATATTTT

J gene: TRBJ2-7
CDR3 length: 14
D gene: NA
clone size: NA
V gene: TRBV6-2/TRBV6-3
CDR3 protein: CASSYPDSSYEQYF
CDR3 DNA: TGTGCCAGCAGTTACCCGGACTCGTCCTACGAGCAGTACTTC

J gene: TRBJ2-2
CDR3 length: 14
D gene: NA
clone size: NA
V gene: TRBV10-3
CDR3 protein: CAISELANTGELFF
CDR3 DNA: TGTGCCATCAGTGAACTAGCGAACACCGGGGAGCTGTTTTTT

J gene: TRBJ2-7
CDR3 length: 13
D gene: TRBD1
clone size: few
V gene: TRBV28
CDR3 protein: CASSLGTGYEQYF
CDR3 DNA: TGTGCCAGCAGTTTAGGGACAGGCTACGAGCAGTACTTC

J gene: TRBJ1-1
CDR3 length: 14
D gene: NA
clone size: NA
V gene: TRBV7-9
CDR3 protein: CASSLNTQHTEAFF
CDR3 DNA: TGTGCCAGCAGCTTAAATACACAACACACTGAAGCTTTCTTT

J gene: TRBJ2-3
CDR3 length: 14
D gene: NA
clone size: NA
V gene: TRBV27
CDR3 protein: CASRETPSTDTQYF
CDR3 DNA: TGTGCCAGCAGGGAGACACCTAGCACAGATACGCAGTATTTT

J gene: TRBJ2-3
CDR3 length: 13
D gene: NA
clone size: NA
V gene: TRBV12-3/TRBV12-4
CDR3 protein: CASSFRSTDTQYF
CDR3 DNA: TGTGCCAGCAGTTTCCGTAGCACAGATACGCAGTATTTT

J gene: TRBJ2-2
CDR3 length: 12
D gene: NA
clone size: NA
V gene: TRBV6-6
CDR3 protein: CASRPGGGELFF
CDR3 DNA: TGTGCCAGCAGACCCGGAGGCGGGGAGCTGTTTTTT

J gene: TRBJ1-1
CDR3 length: 13
D gene: NA
clone size: NA
V gene: TRBV6-6
CDR3 protein: CASSYQEITEAFF
CDR3 DNA: TGTGCCAGCAGTTATCAGGAAATCACTGAAGCTTTCTTT

J gene: TRBJ1-6
CDR3 length: 15
D gene: TRBD1
clone size: NA
V gene: TRBV6-5
CDR3 protein: CASSYKAGGSSPLHF
CDR3 DNA: TGTGCCAGCAGTTACAAGGCAGGGGGGAGTTCACCCCTCCACTTT

J gene: TRBJ1-6
CDR3 length: 17
D gene: TRBD1
clone size: NA
V gene: TRBV6-1
CDR3 protein: CASSESLRDRGNSPLHF
CDR3 DNA: TGTGCCAGCAGTGAATCTTTAAGGGACAGGGGCAATTCACCCCTCCACTTT

J gene: TRBJ2-3
CDR3 length: 13
D gene: TRBD2
clone size: NA
V gene: TRBV10-2
CDR3 protein: CASIAGGGDTQYF
CDR3 DNA: TGCGCCAGCATAGCGGGGGGAGGAGATACGCAGTATTTT

J gene: TRBJ2-2
CDR3 length: 16
D gene: TRBD1
clone size: NA
V gene: TRBV4-1
CDR3 protein: CASSQEETGGTGELFF
CDR3 DNA: TGCGCCAGCAGCCAAGAAGAGACAGGGGGCACCGGGGAGCTGTTTTTT

J gene: TRBJ2-2
CDR3 length: 13
D gene: NA
clone size: NA
V gene: TRBV12-3/TRBV12-4
CDR3 protein: CASSPLDTGELFF
CDR3 DNA: TGTGCCAGCAGTCCACTCGACACCGGGGAGCTGTTTTTT

J gene: TRBJ1-3
CDR3 length: 14
D gene: NA
clone size: NA
V gene: TRBV3-1/TRBV3-2
CDR3 protein: CASSIQGSGNTIYF
CDR3 DNA: TGTGCCAGCAGTATCCAGGGCTCTGGAAACACCATATATTTT

J gene: TRBJ2-5
CDR3 length: 14
D gene: TRBD1
clone size: NA
V gene: TRBV30
CDR3 protein: CAWREQGARETQYF
CDR3 DNA: TGTGCCTGGAGGGAACAGGGGGCCCGGGAGACCCAGTACTTC